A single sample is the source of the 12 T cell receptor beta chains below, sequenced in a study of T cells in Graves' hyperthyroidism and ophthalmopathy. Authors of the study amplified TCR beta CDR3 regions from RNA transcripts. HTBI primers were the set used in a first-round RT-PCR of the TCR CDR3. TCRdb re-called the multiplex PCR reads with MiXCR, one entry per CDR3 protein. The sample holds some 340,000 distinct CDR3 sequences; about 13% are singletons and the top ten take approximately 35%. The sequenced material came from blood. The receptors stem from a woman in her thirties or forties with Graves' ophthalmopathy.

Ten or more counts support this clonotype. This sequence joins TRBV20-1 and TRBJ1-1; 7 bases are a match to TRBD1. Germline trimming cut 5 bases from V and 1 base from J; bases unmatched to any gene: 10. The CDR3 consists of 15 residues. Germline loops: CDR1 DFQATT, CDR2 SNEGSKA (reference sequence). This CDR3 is CSALGQWLRNTEAFF. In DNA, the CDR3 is TGCAGTGCTCTGGGACAGTGGCTCCGGAACACTGAAGCTTTCTTT.

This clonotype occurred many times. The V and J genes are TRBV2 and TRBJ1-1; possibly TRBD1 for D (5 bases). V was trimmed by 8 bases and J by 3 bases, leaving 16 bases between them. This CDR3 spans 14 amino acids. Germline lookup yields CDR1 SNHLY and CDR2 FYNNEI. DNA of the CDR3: TGTGCCAGCGCTGGGAGTCAGGGTCACACTGAAGCTTTCTTT. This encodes CASAGSQGHTEAFF. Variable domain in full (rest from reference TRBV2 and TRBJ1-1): EPEVTQTPSHQVTQMGQEVILRCVPISNHLYFYWYRQILGQKVEFLVSFYNNEISEKSEIFDDQFSVERPDGSNFTLKIRSTKLEDSAMYFCASAGSQGHTEAFFGQGTRLTVV.

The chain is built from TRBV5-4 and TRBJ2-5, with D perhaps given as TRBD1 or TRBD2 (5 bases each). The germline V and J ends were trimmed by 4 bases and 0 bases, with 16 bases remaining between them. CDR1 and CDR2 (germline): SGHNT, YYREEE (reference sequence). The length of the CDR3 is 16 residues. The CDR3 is CASSTKLGADQETQYF. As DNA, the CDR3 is TGTGCCAGCAGCACTAAACTAGGGGCCGACCAAGAGACCCAGTACTTC. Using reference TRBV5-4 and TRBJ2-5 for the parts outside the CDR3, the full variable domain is ETGVTQSPTHLIKTRGQQVTLRCSSQSGHNTVSWYQQALGQGPQFIFQYYREEENGRGNFPPRFSGLQFPNYSSELNVNALELDDSALYLCASSTKLGADQETQYFGPGTRLLVL.

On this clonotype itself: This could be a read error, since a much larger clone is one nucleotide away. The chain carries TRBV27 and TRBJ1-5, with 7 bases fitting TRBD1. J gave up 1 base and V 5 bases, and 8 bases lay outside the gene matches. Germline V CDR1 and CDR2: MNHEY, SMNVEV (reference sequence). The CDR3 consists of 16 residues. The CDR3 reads CASSTTGLGSNQPQHF. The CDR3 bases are TGTGCCAGCAGTACGACAGGGCTAGGGAGCAATCAGCCCCAGCATTTT.

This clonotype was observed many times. The CDR3 is CAKNRGAAETQYF. DNA for the CDR3: TGTGCCAAAAACAGGGGAGCGGCAGAGACCCAGTACTTC. V usage is TRBV24-1 and J usage is TRBJ2-5, with TRBD1 matching over 7 bases. This CDR3 comprises 13 residues. Looked up from germline, CDR1 is KGHDR and CDR2 is SFDVKD. Trimming cost V 11 bases and J 4 bases; bases outside gene matches: 9.

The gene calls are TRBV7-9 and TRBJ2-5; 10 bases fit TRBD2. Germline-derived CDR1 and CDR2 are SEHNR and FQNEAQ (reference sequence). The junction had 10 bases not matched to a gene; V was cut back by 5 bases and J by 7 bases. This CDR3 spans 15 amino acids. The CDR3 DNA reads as TGTGCCAGCAGCCCCCGGGATAGCGGGAGGTTGACCCAGTACTTC. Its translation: CASSPRDSGRLTQYF.

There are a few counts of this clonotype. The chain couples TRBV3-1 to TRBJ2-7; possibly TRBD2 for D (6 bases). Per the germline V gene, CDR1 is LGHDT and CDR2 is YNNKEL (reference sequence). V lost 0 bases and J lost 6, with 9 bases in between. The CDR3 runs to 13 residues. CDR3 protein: CASSQDQEGEQYF. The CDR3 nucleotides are TGTGCCAGCAGCCAAGACCAGGAGGGCGAGCAGTACTTC.

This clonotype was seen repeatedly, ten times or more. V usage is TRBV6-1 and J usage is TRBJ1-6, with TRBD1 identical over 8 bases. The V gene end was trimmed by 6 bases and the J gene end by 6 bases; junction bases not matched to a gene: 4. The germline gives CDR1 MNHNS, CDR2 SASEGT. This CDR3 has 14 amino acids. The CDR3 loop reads CASSDRGVNSPLHF. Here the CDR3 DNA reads TGTGCCAGCAGCGACAGGGGTGTTAATTCACCCCTCCACTTT.

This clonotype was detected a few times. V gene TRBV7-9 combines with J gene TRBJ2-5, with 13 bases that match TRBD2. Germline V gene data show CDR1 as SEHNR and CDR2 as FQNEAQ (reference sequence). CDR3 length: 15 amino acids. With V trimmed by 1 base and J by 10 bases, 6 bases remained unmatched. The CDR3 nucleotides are TGTGCCAGCAGCTTAGGCGGGGGACTAGCGGGAAACCAGTACTTC. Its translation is CASSLGGGLAGNQYF.

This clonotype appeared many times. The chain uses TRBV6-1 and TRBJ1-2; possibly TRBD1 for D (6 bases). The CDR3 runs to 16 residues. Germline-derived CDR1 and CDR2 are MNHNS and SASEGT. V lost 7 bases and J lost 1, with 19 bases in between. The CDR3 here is CASMRYGQGINYGYTF. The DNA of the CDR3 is TGTGCCAGCATGCGTTACGGGCAGGGGATTAACTATGGCTACACCTTC.

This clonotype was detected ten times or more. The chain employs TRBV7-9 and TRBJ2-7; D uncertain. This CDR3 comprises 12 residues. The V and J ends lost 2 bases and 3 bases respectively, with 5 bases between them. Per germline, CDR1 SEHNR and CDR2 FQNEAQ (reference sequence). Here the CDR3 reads CASSLTRYEQYF. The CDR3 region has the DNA TGTGCCAGCAGCTTAACACGCTACGAGCAGTACTTC.

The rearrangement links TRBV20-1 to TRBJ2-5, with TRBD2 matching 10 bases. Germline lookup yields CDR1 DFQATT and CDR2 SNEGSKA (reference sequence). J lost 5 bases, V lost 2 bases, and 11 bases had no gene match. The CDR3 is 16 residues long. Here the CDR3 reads CSARHVAGGIRETQYF. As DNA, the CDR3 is TGCAGTGCTAGACACGTAGCGGGAGGAATTCGTGAGACCCAGTACTTC.